The source of this T cell receptor (beta chain) is a study of T cell repertoires in aging, cancer and after chemotherapy. Findings and caveats of the study: In healthy donors, age-related TCR diversity loss mainly reflected lost richness. No conclusions about immunological memory after chemotherapy can be drawn from the repertoire data. Untreated cancer patients had significantly lower blood TCR diversity than age-matched healthy donors. Across the chemotherapy interval, each cancer cohort showed higher median generation probability, suggesting thymic rebound.

The length of the CDR3 is 14 residues. V lost 2 bases to trimming and J lost 2 bases, with 7 bases between them. CDR1 and CDR2 (germline): MDHEN, SYDVKM. A mixed TRB-A/B primer pool amplified rearranged TRB by multiplex touch-down PCR. MiXCR, run by TCRdb on the multiplex PCR reads, gives a single entry per CDR3 protein. Among fewer than 1,500 distinct CDR3 sequences listed, approximately 20% were seen once. The template was genomic DNA from peripheral blood, not RNA. This clonotype was counted only a few times. Antigen specificity is unknown. The receptor was isolated from a human donor with a solid tumor. The rearrangement uses TRBV28 and TRBJ1-3; unclear D gene. Source material: blood. This chain's CDR3 is CASSLVTPGNTIYF. CDR3 DNA: TGTGCCAGCAGTTTAGTGACACCTGGAAACACCATATATTTT.